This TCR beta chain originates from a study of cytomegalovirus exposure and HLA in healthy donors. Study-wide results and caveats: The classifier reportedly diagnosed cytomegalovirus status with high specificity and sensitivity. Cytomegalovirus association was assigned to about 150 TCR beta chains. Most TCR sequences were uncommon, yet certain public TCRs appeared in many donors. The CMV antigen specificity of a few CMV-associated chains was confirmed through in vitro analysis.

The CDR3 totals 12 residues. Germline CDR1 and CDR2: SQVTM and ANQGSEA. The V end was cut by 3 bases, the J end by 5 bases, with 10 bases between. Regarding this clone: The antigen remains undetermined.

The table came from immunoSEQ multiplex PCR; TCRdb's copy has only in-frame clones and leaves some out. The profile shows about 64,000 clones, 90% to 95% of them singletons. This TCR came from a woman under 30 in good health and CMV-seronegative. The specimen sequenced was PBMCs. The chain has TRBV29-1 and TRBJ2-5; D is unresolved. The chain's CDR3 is CSVDGMVETQYF. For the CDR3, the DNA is TGCAGCGTTGATGGCATGGTTGAGACCCAGTACTTC. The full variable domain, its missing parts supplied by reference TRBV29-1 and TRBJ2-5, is SAVISQKPSRDICQRGTSLTIQCQVDSQVTMMFWYRQQPGQSLTLIATANQGSEATYESGFVIDKFPISRPNLTFSTLTVSNMSPEDSSIYLCSVDGMVETQYFGPGTRLLVL.